This T cell receptor (beta chain) was profiled in a study of response to subunit inactivated influenza vaccine. Study conclusions and caveats: Authors suggested each seasonal flu vaccination may recruit only limited numbers of new T cells.

V gave up 3 bases and J gave up 0 bases; unmatched junction bases: 15. The V gene's germline CDR1 is DFQATT and CDR2 SNEGSKA (reference sequence). The CDR3 is made up of 19 amino acids. MiXCR, run by TCRdb on the RT-PCR reads, gives a single entry per CDR3 protein. This table holds 610,000 or so distinct CDR3 sequences, less than 15% found once. In its sample, this clonotype was seen once. Its cognate antigen is unknown. The chain recombines TRBV20-1 with TRBJ2-3, with 10 bases lining up with TRBD1. The clonotype comes from a man aged 45-65 years who received an inactivated influenza vaccine. Sequences were derived from PBMCs from blood, sampled approximately 13 days after vaccination. The CDR3 is CSASWDRGTHLASTDTQYF. CDR3 coding DNA: TGCAGTGCTAGCTGGGACAGGGGAACACATCTTGCTAGCACAGATACGCAGTATTTT.